This T cell receptor beta chain was retrieved from a study of CD8 T cells in Susac syndrome. Whole-study findings and limits: Acknowledgment was made by the study that its TCR sequencing and HLA analysis involved a relatively small number of individuals.

Negative isolation yielded the CD8+ and CD4+ T cells, while FACS enriched the TEMRA cells. Reverse transcription of 0.5 to 1 ug RNA was carried out with random hexamers. MiXCR, applied by TCRdb to the immunoSEQ multiplex PCR reads, yields one record per CDR3 protein. The top ten hold over 0.09% of the sample, which has roughly 300,000 distinct CDR3 sequences, about 88% seen once. A note on this clonotype: Its matching antigen is unknown.

Per the germline V gene, CDR1 is SQVTM and CDR2 is ANQGSEA. The CDR3 covers 13 residues. Trimming stripped 5 bases from V and 0 bases from J, with 10 bases between. The chain uses TRBV29-1 and TRBJ1-2; no reliable D call. The source of this sequence is a human donor with multiple sclerosis. The sequenced material came from CD8+ T cells from PBMCs. The CDR3 region is CSVPDGANYGYTF. The DNA for the CDR3 is TGCAGCGTTCCGGACGGGGCTAACTATGGCTACACCTTC.